The clone carrying this T cell receptor (beta chain) was seen a handful of times. The antigen is undetermined. The data derive from a study of T-cell memory formation after mild COVID-19. From the 5' RACE reads, TCRdb called clonotypes with MiXCR, one entry per CDR3 protein. The table records 150,000 to 200,000 distinct CDR3 sequences, roughly 14% of them present only once. The study, taken as a whole, reports: CD4+ contracting clones were mainly CM and EM; CD8+ ones, EMRA.

The sequence was obtained from an adult woman who had mild COVID-19 (a few samples of this study predate the infection). Cell type and time point are not known. The specimen sequenced was PBMCs or a T cell subset sorted from them (not recorded which).

The CDR3 is CATATRDTPYNEQFF. The CDR3, as DNA: TGTGCCACTGCAACCCGGGACACTCCTTACAATGAGCAGTTCTTC. V is TRBV15 and J is TRBJ2-1; D is perhaps TRBD1 (6 bases). V lost 9 bases to trimming and J lost 4 bases, with 19 bases between them. This CDR3 spans 15 amino acids. Germline V gives CDR1 LNHNV, CDR2 YYDKDF (reference sequence).